The 29 T cell receptor beta chains below were found in one sample sequenced in a study of blood T cell repertoires in COVID-19. Generated by immunoSEQ multiplex PCR, the TCRdb table keeps only in-frame clones and is missing some. The sample includes 60,000 to 75,000 clones, more than 55% of them seen just once. The source material was PBMCs or T cells enriched from blood (not recorded which). The receptors come from a woman aged 55-69 years who had been exposed to COVID-19.

This clone has just one count. This sequence joins TRBV7-2 and TRBJ2-5, with unresolved D. The CDR3 has 12 amino acids. Germline loops: CDR1 SGHTA, CDR2 FQGNSA. With 0 bases removed from V and 7 bases from J, the gap between germline ends came to 6 bases. CDR3 nucleotides: TGTGCCAGCAGCTTAGCCCCGGGGACCCAGTACTTC. Translation: CASSLAPGTQYF.

This clone was seen a single time. V is TRBV28 and J is TRBJ1-1; 9 positions match TRBD1. The germline gives CDR1 MDHEN, CDR2 SYDVKM. There are 16 residues in the CDR3. Losses at the gene ends were 1 base for V and 5 bases for J; bases not matched to a gene: 8. Written as DNA, the CDR3 is TGTGCCAGCAGTTTATCCACCGCCGGGACAGGGACTGAAGCTTTCTTT. The encoded protein is CASSLSTAGTGTEAFF.

A remark on this clone: Other DNA sequences in the sample encode the same CDR3. V is TRBV2 and J is TRBJ1-1, with TRBD1 matching over 7 bases. The V gene end was trimmed by 5 bases and the J gene end by 1 base; junction bases not matched to a gene: 1. This CDR3 comprises 13 residues. Per the germline V gene, CDR1 is SNHLY and CDR2 is FYNNEI. The CDR3 DNA reads as TGTGCCAGCAGTAGACAGGGGAACACTGAAGCTTTCTTT. Protein product: CASSRQGNTEAFF.

In this sample, this clone turned up once. CDR3 in DNA: TGTGCCAGTAGTATGGGTCAGGGGGCTTACAATGAGCAGTTCTTC. It yields the protein CASSMGQGAYNEQFF. The V call is TRBV19, the J call TRBJ2-1; 8 nucleotides match TRBD1. The CDR3 consists of 15 residues. The ends lost 3 bases at V and 4 bases at J; junction bases unmatched: 5. Looked up from germline, CDR1 is LNHDA and CDR2 is SQIVND (reference sequence).

V and J are TRBV11-2 and TRBJ1-2; 11 bases line up with TRBD1. The CDR3 loop spans 14 amino acids. Germline lookup yields CDR1 SGHAT and CDR2 FQNNGV. Trimming at V came to 3 bases and at J to 7 bases, leaving 4 bases not matched to a gene. The DNA for the CDR3 is TGTGCCAGCAGCTTCGGGACAGGGGGAGTTGGCTACACCTTC. It translates to CASSFGTGGVGYTF.

The chain employs TRBV19 and TRBJ2-3; the D gene is possibly TRBD1 (5 bases). The CDR3 totals 15 residues. The V end lost 4 bases, the J end lost 4 bases, and 15 bases lay between the germline ends. Germline values: CDR1 LNHDA, CDR2 SQIVND (reference sequence). The CDR3 DNA reads TGTGCCAGTAGTAAGATGACGACAGATGCAGATACGCAGTATTTT. Translation: CASSKMTTDADTQYF.

This chain connects TRBV6-1 to TRBJ1-2, with no clear D. CDR1 and CDR2 from the germline V gene are MNHNS and SASEGT. V lost 2 bases and J lost 1, with 11 bases in between. The CDR3 is made up of 15 amino acids. The CDR3 DNA is TGTGCCAGCAGTGAATTGGGCAGCTTTAACTATGGCTACACCTTC. This gives the protein CASSELGSFNYGYTF.

The chain uses TRBV3-1 (or the pseudogene TRBV3-2) and TRBJ2-3; the D gene is possibly TRBD2 (6 bases). Germline V lookup: CDR1 LGHDT, CDR2 YNNKEL (reference sequence). V lost 4 bases, J lost 4 bases, and 15 bases lay in between. The CDR3 has 15 residues. The CDR3 DNA reads as TGTGCCAGCAGCCCCCGATGGGGGAGGCCAGATACGCAGTATTTT. This codes for CASSPRWGRPDTQYF.

V usage is TRBV19 and J usage is TRBJ2-1, with a possible D match to TRBD1 (5 bases). CDR1 is LNHDA and CDR2 is SQIVND in the germline V gene (reference sequence). The CDR3 extends over 15 amino acids. V was clipped by 7 bases and J by 4 bases, with 17 bases between them. The CDR3 region is CASTLTDQLYNEQFF. CDR3 in DNA: TGTGCCAGTACCCTGACAGACCAATTATACAATGAGCAGTTCTTC.

This chain connects TRBV7-8 to TRBJ2-7; D perhaps matches TRBD2 (6 bases). Trimming removed 2 bases from V and 3 bases from J, with 11 bases in between. CDR1 is SGHVS and CDR2 is FQNEAQ in the germline V gene. CDR3 size: 14 residues. CDR3 DNA sequence: TGTGCCAGCAGCTTATACGGCGGGAACTACGAGCAGTACTTC. Its translation: CASSLYGGNYEQYF.

The DNA for the CDR3 is TGTGCCAGCAGTTTTTCGCCAGCTAACTATGGCTACACCTTC. Protein sequence: CASSFSPANYGYTF. The genes are TRBV27 and TRBJ1-2; D is undetermined. This CDR3 is 14 amino acids long. V lost 3 bases, J lost 0 bases, and 8 bases lay in between. CDR1 MNHEY and CDR2 SMNVEV come from the germline V gene (reference sequence).

This clone was recorded only once. Here the CDR3 DNA reads TGTGCCAGTAGTATAGGGGGGCCTGAGCAGTTCTTC. This sequence encodes CASSIGGPEQFF. J is TRBJ2-1 and V is TRBV19; D is possibly TRBD1 (6 bases). CDR1 LNHDA and CDR2 SQIVND come from the germline V gene (reference sequence). CDR3 length: 12 amino acids. The V gene lost 1 base and the J gene lost 9 bases, with 7 bases spanning the gap. Complete variable domain (other parts from reference TRBV19 and TRBJ2-1): DGGITQSPKYLFRKEGQNVTLSCEQNLNHDAMYWYRQDPGQGLRLIYYSQIVNDFQKGDIAEGYSVSREKKESFPLTVTSAQKNPTAFYLCASSIGGPEQFFGPGTRLTVL.

J is TRBJ2-6 and V is TRBV2; no firm D call. Trimming removed 3 bases from V and 0 bases from J, with 12 bases in between. CDR1 is SNHLY, CDR2 FYNNEI, per germline. CDR3 length: 17 amino acids. CDR3 sequence: CASSDDYRSSGANVLTF. DNA of the CDR3: TGTGCCAGCAGTGACGATTATAGGAGCTCTGGGGCCAACGTCCTGACTTTC.

The J gene is TRBJ2-3, the V gene TRBV3-1 (or the pseudogene TRBV3-2), with 12 bases identical to TRBD2. Germline CDR1 LGHDT, CDR2 YNNKEL (reference sequence). V gave up 6 bases and J gave up 11 bases; unmatched junction bases: 12. The CDR3 extends over 15 amino acids. The chain's CDR3 is CASSGLAGGPRGQYF. The CDR3 DNA is TGTGCCAGCAGTGGCCTAGCGGGAGGGCCCCGGGGGCAGTATTTT.

This chain uses TRBV6-5 with TRBJ2-1, with D possibly matching TRBD2 (5 bases). The length of the CDR3 is 13 residues. Trimming removed 0 bases from V and 12 bases from J, with 12 bases in between. CDR1 is MNHEY, CDR2 SVGAGI, per germline. The CDR3 bases are TGTGCCAGCAGTTACTCGACGAGAGGAGGGCAGTTCTTC. Protein: CASSYSTRGGQFF.

The chain links TRBV29-1 to TRBJ2-5; D gene uncertain. The V end lost 7 bases, the J end lost 1 base, and 10 bases lay between the germline ends. Germline CDR1 reads SQVTM; CDR2 reads ANQGSEA. The CDR3 totals 12 residues. For the CDR3, the DNA is TGCAGCGGGGGATTCAGCCAAGAGACCCAGTACTTC. It yields the protein CSGGFSQETQYF.

The chain has TRBV7-6 and TRBJ2-1; 7 bases agree with TRBD2. The V and J ends lost 3 bases and 5 bases, in that order; junction bases with no gene match: 4. This CDR3 has 14 amino acids. The germline CDR1 and CDR2 sequences are SGHVS and FNYEAQ. In nucleotides, the CDR3 is TGTGCCAGCAGCTTTCGGGGGGAAGACAATGAGCAGTTCTTC. This codes for CASSFRGEDNEQFF.

This sequence joins TRBV2 and TRBJ2-1; 11 bases are a match to TRBD2. The CDR3 is 12 residues long. V lost 6 bases, J lost 14 bases, and 6 bases stayed unmatched. Germline CDR1 is SNHLY and CDR2 is FYNNEI. The CDR3 region is CASRGTSGREFF. Written as DNA, the CDR3 is TGTGCCAGCAGAGGGACTAGCGGACGAGAGTTCTTC. Together with reference TRBV2 and TRBJ2-1, the CDR3 gives the full variable domain: EPEVTQTPSHQVTQMGQEVILRCVPISNHLYFYWYRQILGQKVEFLVSFYNNEISEKSEIFDDQFSVERPDGSNFTLKIRSTKLEDSAMYFCASRGTSGREFFGPGTRLTVL.

Here the CDR3 reads CASRSVSHYGYTF. CDR3 bases: TGTGCCAGCAGGTCTGTTAGTCATTATGGCTACACCTTC. V gene TRBV27 combines with J gene TRBJ1-2; D remains ambiguous. There are 13 residues in the CDR3. The germline V and J ends were trimmed by 6 bases and 5 bases, with 13 bases remaining between them. The V gene's germline CDR1 is MNHEY and CDR2 SMNVEV (reference sequence).

This clone appeared a few times. The rearrangement uses TRBV19 and TRBJ1-6; no firm D call. Germline values: CDR1 LNHDA, CDR2 SQIVND (reference sequence). Trimming stripped 3 bases from V and 10 bases from J, with 16 bases between. The CDR3 is 15 residues long. CDR3 region: CASSILAAGKSPLHF. The CDR3 bases are TGTGCCAGTAGTATTCTGGCCGCCGGGAAATCACCCCTCCACTTT.

This clone was picked up a small number of times. The chain combines TRBV5-1 with TRBJ2-2; 9 bases map to TRBD1. The V segment lost 3 bases and the J segment 5 bases; nucleotides outside the gene matches: 2. The CDR3 loop spans 14 amino acids. Germline V gene data show CDR1 as SGHRS and CDR2 as YFSETQ. The CDR3 region is CASSSGTGTGELFF. For the CDR3, the DNA is TGCGCCAGCAGCTCCGGGACAGGGACCGGGGAGCTGTTTTTT.

The rearrangement uses TRBV7-8 and TRBJ2-3, with D maybe TRBD2 (5 bases). Germline assignment: CDR1 SGHVS and CDR2 FQNEAQ. The CDR3 length is 16 residues. V was pared by 5 bases and J by 3 bases, with 18 bases between. CDR3 nucleotide sequence: TGTGCCAGCAGCCCCAGTTCTACGGGATTAACAGATACGCAGTATTTT. This translates into CASSPSSTGLTDTQYF.

This chain links TRBV3-1 (or the pseudogene TRBV3-2) with TRBJ2-3; the match to TRBD2 covers 7 bases. CDR1 LGHDT and CDR2 YNNKEL come from the germline V gene (reference sequence). Germline trimming cut 10 bases from V and 1 base from J; bases unmatched to any gene: 5. The CDR3 is 13 residues long. In DNA form, the CDR3 reads TGTGCCACCAAGCGGGGAGGCACAGATACGCAGTATTTT. This codes for CATKRGGTDTQYF.

This clone turned up a few times. This rearrangement joins TRBV29-1 to TRBJ2-2; TRBD2 matches at 11 bases. The CDR3 length is 15 residues. With 6 bases clipped from V and 1 base from J, the junction kept 4 bases outside the gene matches. Per the germline V gene, CDR1 is SQVTM and CDR2 is ANQGSEA. The CDR3 protein is CSVTGLAGNTGELFF. The CDR3 region has the DNA TGCAGCGTCACCGGACTAGCGGGGAACACCGGGGAGCTGTTTTTT.

This clone was detected many times. V is TRBV28 and J is TRBJ1-2, with TRBD1 as a possible D gene (5 bases). Germline CDR1 is MDHEN and CDR2 is SYDVKM. V was shortened by 5 bases and J by 4 bases, with 14 bases between the two germline ends. CDR3 length equals 14 residues. The CDR3 protein is CASSDPGLSYGYTF. CDR3 bases: TGTGCCAGCAGTGACCCGGGACTGAGCTATGGCTACACCTTC.

This chain uses TRBV18 with TRBJ2-7; 10 nucleotides agree with TRBD1. V dropped 6 bases and J dropped 2; count of bases not matched to a gene: 4. CDR3 length: 14 residues. Per the germline V gene, CDR1 is KGHSH and CDR2 is LQKENI. The CDR3 region has the DNA TGTGCCAGCTCCACGGGACAGGGGACCTACGAGCAGTACTTC. It codes for CASSTGQGTYEQYF.

This chain links TRBV28 with TRBJ1-2, with 7 bases that match TRBD1. The CDR3 is made up of 14 amino acids. CDR1 MDHEN and CDR2 SYDVKM come from the germline V gene. The J segment lost 5 bases and the V segment lost 10 bases, leaving 13 bases of the junction unmatched. In nucleotides, the CDR3 is TGTGCCACCAAGTCGGGAGACAGGGATTATGGCTACACCTTC. It codes for CATKSGDRDYGYTF.

This clone appeared a few times. V usage is TRBV3-1 (or the pseudogene TRBV3-2) and J usage is TRBJ2-1, with D maybe TRBD1 (6 bases). V was pared by 4 bases and J by 6 bases, with 7 bases between. Looked up from germline, CDR1 is LGHDT and CDR2 is YNNKEL (reference sequence). This CDR3 spans 12 amino acids. The CDR3 coding sequence is TGTGCCAGCAGCCGGGGGCGCAATGAGCAGTTCTTC. The encoded protein is CASSRGRNEQFF.

This clone occurred a few times. J is TRBJ2-7 and V is TRBV3-1 (or the pseudogene TRBV3-2), with D perhaps matching TRBD2 (7 bases). The V gene's germline CDR1 is LGHDT and CDR2 YNNKEL (reference sequence). Trimming removed 3 bases from V and 7 bases from J, with 19 bases in between. CDR3 length: 15 amino acids. The CDR3 is CASSHPGAGVLEQYF. The CDR3 DNA reads TGTGCCAGCAGCCACCCGGGGGCGGGAGTCTTGGAGCAGTACTTC.